This TCR beta chain was identified during a study of OX40 agonist ivuxolimab in advanced cancers. Study in general: Ivuxolimab, an antibody acting as an agonist of OX40 (CD134), was used to treat patients. Of mixed ages from 23 to 79 and averaging 60 years, the group was more than 65% male. The study, taken as a whole, reports: It was also the case that some nonresponders had low normalized T-cell clonal expansion. Circulating CD4+ and CD8+ T cells showed clonal expansion by week 6 at 0.1 to 3.0 mg/kg.

This CDR3 region has 15 residues. CDR1 MDHEN and CDR2 SYDVKM come from the germline V gene. Trimming cost V 7 bases and J 6 bases; bases outside gene matches: 15. The method was immunoSEQ multiplex PCR; TCRdb's version includes in-frame clones alone and lacks a portion of them. The data contain fewer than 50,000 clones, approximately 86% of them singletons. Regarding this clone: Its specificity is not known.

The sequencing used CD4+ or CD8+ T cells sorted from blood, collected in a trial of the OX40 agonist ivuxolimab. This rearrangement joins TRBV28 to TRBJ2-7, with 7 nucleotides matching TRBD2. The TCR sequence derives from an adult with an advanced solid tumor such as melanoma, head and neck, liver or kidney cancer. The CDR3 DNA is TGTGCCAGCACCGAAGTTGGCGGGGGAGATTCCGAGCAGTACTTC. It specifies CASTEVGGGDSEQYF.